A selection of T cell receptor beta chains follows, all from one sample in a study of immune evolution from preneoplasia to lung adenocarcinoma. Measured with immunoSEQ multiplex PCR; TCRdb has only the in-frame clones, and not every one. The data hold around 5,000 clones, with about 80% observed a single time. Sample: FFPE minimally invasive lung adenocarcinoma tissue. The origin of the receptors is a person aged 65 to 85 with lung adenocarcinoma. Each CDR3 is given with its conserved first and last residue. Each record gives: J gene, D gene, V gene, clone size, CDR3 protein, CDR3 DNA. A D gene is named only where the DNA matches it firmly. Only some rows state a clone size, as once, few, many or a class for expanded clones.

J: TRBJ1-2; D: -; V: TRBV4-1; size: -; CDR3: CASSQEGTNPNYGYTF; DNA: TGCGCCAGCAGCCAAGAAGGGACAAACCCTAACTATGGCTACACCTTC
J: TRBJ2-7; D: -; V: TRBV19; size: -; CDR3: CASSYDSQTSYEQYF; DNA: TGTGCCAGTAGTTACGACAGCCAAACCTCCTACGAGCAGTACTTC
J: TRBJ1-4; D: -; V: TRBV5-1; size: -; CDR3: CASSSNSAGPNEKLFF; DNA: TGCGCCAGCAGCTCCAATTCCGCAGGGCCTAATGAAAAACTGTTTTTT
J: TRBJ1-1; D: TRBD1; V: TRBV6-5; size: -; CDR3: CASSSIDRATEAFF; DNA: TGTGCCAGCAGTTCCATAGACAGGGCCACTGAAGCTTTCTTT
J: TRBJ2-7; D: TRBD2; V: TRBV27; size: -; CDR3: CASSSGSSYEQYF; DNA: TGTGCCAGCAGCAGCGGGAGCTCCTACGAGCAGTACTTC
J: TRBJ1-5; D: -; V: TRBV28; size: -; CDR3: CASSFSLAQQPQHF; DNA: TGTGCCAGCAGTTTCTCACTGGCCCAACAGCCCCAGCATTTT
J: TRBJ2-4; D: TRBD1; V: TRBV10-1; size: -; CDR3: CASSATRDSFQYF; DNA: TGCGCCAGCAGTGCGACACGGGACAGTTTTCAGTACTTC
J: TRBJ2-1; D: -; V: TRBV6-1; size: once; CDR3: CASSEVPADEQFF; DNA: TGTGCCAGCAGTGAGGTGCCGGCGGATGAGCAGTTCTTC
J: TRBJ2-5; D: TRBD2; V: TRBV7-9; size: -; CDR3: CASSFPTSGEETQYF; DNA: TGTGCCAGCAGCTTCCCCACTAGCGGGGAAGAGACCCAGTACTTC
J: TRBJ2-1; D: -; V: TRBV2; size: -; CDR3: CASGPRGAYNEQFF; DNA: TGTGCCAGTGGTCCAAGGGGGGCCTACAATGAGCAGTTCTTC
J: TRBJ2-3; D: -; V: TRBV9; size: -; CDR3: CASSVGTSDTQYF; DNA: TGTGCCAGCAGCGTAGGGACTTCAGATACGCAGTATTTT
J: TRBJ2-7; D: -; V: TRBV11-2; size: -; CDR3: CASSLVGAEQYF; DNA: TGTGCCAGCAGCTTAGTGGGGGCCGAGCAGTACTTC
J: TRBJ1-1; D: -; V: TRBV7-2; size: few; CDR3: CASSFRQSPNTEAFF; DNA: TGTGCCAGCAGCTTCCGTCAGTCCCCGAACACTGAAGCTTTCTTT
J: TRBJ1-2; D: -; V: TRBV7-2; size: -; CDR3: CASSFGLDGYTF; DNA: TGTGCCAGCAGCTTTGGGCTGGATGGCTACACCTTC
J: TRBJ2-5; D: -; V: TRBV27; size: -; CDR3: CASSFGRRGETQYF; DNA: TGTGCCAGCAGTTTCGGGAGAAGGGGGGAGACCCAGTACTTC
J: TRBJ1-5; D: -; V: TRBV6-6; size: -; CDR3: CASSYRNQPQHF; DNA: TGTGCCAGCAGTTACCGCAATCAGCCCCAGCATTTT
J: TRBJ1-1; D: TRBD1; V: TRBV14; size: -; CDR3: CASRTGMDTEAFF; DNA: TGTGCCAGCAGGACAGGGATGGACACTGAAGCTTTCTTT
J: TRBJ1-3; D: -; V: TRBV2; size: -; CDR3: CVSSEYRSAGNTIYF; DNA: TGTGTCAGCAGTGAATATCGCAGCGCTGGAAACACCATATATTTT
J: TRBJ2-7; D: TRBD1; V: TRBV6-5; size: -; CDR3: CASSPGQGRYEQYF; DNA: TGTGCCAGCAGTCCCGGACAGGGCAGATACGAGCAGTACTTC
J: TRBJ2-2; D: TRBD1; V: TRBV19; size: -; CDR3: CASSTRQGATGELFF; DNA: TGTGCCAGTAGTACGAGACAGGGGGCGACCGGGGAGCTGTTTTTT
J: TRBJ2-3; D: -; V: TRBV7-9; size: -; CDR3: CASSSGVSGRTDTQYF; DNA: TGTGCCAGCAGCTCGGGGGTATCGGGGAGGACAGATACGCAGTATTTT
J: TRBJ1-1; D: -; V: TRBV6-6; size: once; CDR3: CASNRDGNTEAFF; DNA: TGTGCCAGCAACAGGGATGGGAACACTGAAGCTTTCTTT
J: TRBJ2-3; D: TRBD2; V: TRBV19; size: few; CDR3: CASGVSGGASADTQYF; DNA: TGTGCCAGTGGCGTGAGCGGGGGGGCCAGCGCAGATACGCAGTATTTT
J: TRBJ2-1; D: TRBD1; V: TRBV13; size: -; CDR3: CASSQTGKRSSYNEQFF; DNA: TGTGCCAGCAGCCAGACAGGGAAGAGGAGCTCCTACAATGAGCAGTTCTTC
J: TRBJ1-5; D: -; V: TRBV19; size: -; CDR3: CATRRAGSNQPQHF; DNA: TGTGCCACCCGCAGGGCGGGTAGCAATCAGCCCCAGCATTTT
J: TRBJ2-7; D: TRBD2; V: TRBV11-2; size: once; CDR3: CASSWTSGGDYEQYF; DNA: TGTGCCAGCAGCTGGACTAGCGGGGGGGACTACGAGCAGTACTTC
J: TRBJ2-7; D: -; V: TRBV14; size: -; CDR3: CASSQVRGNFGYEQYF; DNA: TGTGCCAGCAGCCAAGTACGAGGAAATTTTGGCTACGAGCAGTACTTC
J: TRBJ1-1; D: TRBD1; V: TRBV25-1; size: -; CDR3: CASQRQGAEAFF; DNA: TGTGCCAGCCAAAGACAGGGCGCTGAAGCTTTCTTT
J: TRBJ2-1; D: -; V: TRBV5-3; size: -; CDR3: CARSPEWTHHYYNEQFF; DNA: TGTGCCAGAAGCCCAGAGTGGACCCATCATTACTACAATGAGCAGTTCTTC
J: TRBJ1-5; D: -; V: TRBV19; size: -; CDR3: CASSIRGPSYYSNQPQHF; DNA: TGTGCCAGTAGTATCCGAGGGCCGTCCTATTATAGCAATCAGCCCCAGCATTTT
J: TRBJ2-6; D: TRBD1; V: TRBV18; size: -; CDR3: CASSRDRNVLTF; DNA: TGTGCCAGCTCACGGGACAGGAACGTCCTGACTTTC
J: TRBJ2-3; D: TRBD2; V: TRBV7-2; size: -; CDR3: CASSLAGSGGPTDTQYF; DNA: TGTGCCAGCAGCTTAGCGGGGTCGGGGGGGCCCACAGATACGCAGTATTTT
J: TRBJ2-1; D: -; V: TRBV19; size: once; CDR3: CASSIGSRNINEQFF; DNA: TGTGCCAGTAGTATAGGCAGCAGGAATATAAATGAGCAGTTCTTC
J: TRBJ2-5; D: -; V: TRBV5-1; size: few; CDR3: CASSSQETQYF; DNA: TGCGCCAGCAGCTCACAGGAGACCCAGTACTTC
J: TRBJ2-5; D: -; V: TRBV9; size: -; CDR3: CASSVEGGGLGTQETQYF; DNA: TGTGCCAGCAGCGTAGAGGGGGGAGGACTAGGGACCCAAGAGACCCAGTACTTC
J: TRBJ2-7; D: TRBD2; V: TRBV6-1; size: large; CDR3: CASSPGLAHYEQYF; DNA: TGTGCCAGCAGTCCGGGACTAGCGCATTACGAGCAGTACTTC
J: TRBJ1-1; D: -; V: TRBV19; size: -; CDR3: CASTMGGVGTEAFF; DNA: TGTGCCAGTACCATGGGGGGGGTGGGAACTGAAGCTTTCTTT
J: TRBJ2-5; D: TRBD1; V: TRBV7-7; size: -; CDR3: CASSLGGQGQETQYF; DNA: TGTGCCAGCAGCTTAGGGGGACAGGGACAAGAGACCCAGTACTTC
J: TRBJ2-3; D: -; V: TRBV11-3; size: -; CDR3: CASSLLAISTDTQYF; DNA: TGTGCCAGCAGCTTACTAGCGATTAGCACAGATACGCAGTATTTT
J: TRBJ1-4; D: -; V: TRBV10-2; size: large; CDR3: CASSEFRPLTNEKLFF; DNA: TGCGCCAGCAGTGAGTTCAGACCCCTAACTAATGAAAAACTGTTTTTT
J: TRBJ1-5; D: -; V: TRBV28; size: -; CDR3: CASSPGGSNQPQHF; DNA: TGTGCCAGCAGTCCCGGGGGGAGCAATCAGCCCCAGCATTTT
J: TRBJ1-5; D: -; V: TRBV6-1; size: -; CDR3: CASSWDIRQPQHF; DNA: TGTGCCAGCAGCTGGGACATTCGTCAGCCCCAGCATTTT
J: TRBJ2-7; D: -; V: TRBV28; size: -; CDR3: CASRAGRYYEQYF; DNA: TGTGCCAGCAGAGCCGGACGGTATTACGAGCAGTACTTC
J: TRBJ1-2; D: TRBD1; V: TRBV28; size: -; CDR3: CASSQIQGLGYTF; DNA: TGTGCCAGCAGTCAAATACAGGGGCTTGGCTACACCTTC
J: TRBJ1-1; D: -; V: TRBV5-1; size: -; CDR3: CASSLDGTNTEAFF; DNA: TGCGCCAGCAGCTTAGACGGGACTAACACTGAAGCTTTCTTT
J: TRBJ1-2; D: -; V: TRBV10-3; size: once; CDR3: CASSSSGGRGYTF; DNA: TGTGCCAGCAGTTCCTCCGGCGGGCGCGGCTACACCTTC
J: TRBJ2-1; D: -; V: TRBV6-6; size: -; CDR3: CASSYGFNNEQFF; DNA: TGTGCCAGCAGTTACGGATTCAACAATGAGCAGTTCTTC
J: TRBJ2-1; D: TRBD1; V: TRBV27; size: -; CDR3: CASSLLGQGNEQFF; DNA: TGTGCCAGCAGTTTATTGGGACAGGGGAATGAGCAGTTCTTC
J: TRBJ1-1; D: -; V: TRBV27; size: few; CDR3: CASSSLNMNTEAFF; DNA: TGTGCCAGCAGTTCCCTTAATATGAACACTGAAGCTTTCTTT
J: TRBJ2-2; D: -; V: TRBV5-5; size: -; CDR3: CASSLWGGGSTGELFF; DNA: TGTGCCAGCAGCTTGTGGGGCGGGGGCAGCACCGGGGAGCTGTTTTTT
J: TRBJ2-1; D: TRBD2; V: TRBV5-6; size: -; CDR3: CASSLEGGSSYNEQFF; DNA: TGTGCCAGCAGCTTGGAGGGCGGGAGCTCCTACAATGAGCAGTTCTTC
J: TRBJ1-1; D: -; V: TRBV18; size: -; CDR3: CASSPPSRGSNTEAFF; DNA: TGTGCCAGCTCACCACCGTCTAGGGGGTCGAACACTGAAGCTTTCTTT
J: TRBJ2-3; D: -; V: TRBV29-1; size: -; CDR3: CSVVRQGTDTQYF; DNA: TGCAGCGTCGTCCGACAGGGCACAGATACGCAGTATTTT
J: TRBJ1-2; D: -; V: TRBV2; size: few; CDR3: CASSESFYGYTF; DNA: TGTGCCAGCAGTGAATCCTTCTATGGCTACACCTTC
J: TRBJ2-7; D: TRBD2; V: TRBV30; size: -; CDR3: CAWSVWGRAYEQYF; DNA: TGTGCCTGGAGTGTATGGGGGAGGGCCTACGAGCAGTACTTC